This entry lists 21 T cell receptor beta chains sequenced from one sample in a study of T cells after yellow fever vaccination. TCRdb processed the 5' RACE reads anew with MiXCR; each CDR3 protein has one entry. The table lists over 300,000 distinct CDR3 sequences, over 3.5% of them singletons, with around 23% in the top ten. Source: PBMCs, taken 5 days after the yellow fever booster vaccination. These receptors were taken from a man between 18 and 29 years old who received the YFV17D yellow fever vaccine.

This clonotype has at least ten counts. The chain recombines TRBV5-1 with TRBJ2-7; no clear D. The germline V gene encodes CDR1 SGHRS and CDR2 YFSETQ. V shed 8 bases and J shed 1 base, with 10 bases lying between them. The CDR3 is 12 amino acids. For the CDR3, the DNA is TGCGCCAGTGGATTTGGGTCCTACGAGCAGTACTTC. Protein sequence: CASGFGSYEQYF.

This clonotype was counted at least ten times. The chain couples TRBV6-5 to TRBJ2-1, with 11 positions matching TRBD2. Germline trimming cut 0 bases from V and 4 bases from J; bases unmatched to any gene: 5. This CDR3 region has 17 residues. In germline, CDR1 is MNHEY, CDR2 SVGAGI. The CDR3 sequence is CASSYSTSGIPYNEQFF. For the CDR3, the DNA is TGTGCCAGCAGTTACTCGACTAGCGGGATCCCATACAATGAGCAGTTCTTC.

The chain uses TRBV5-6 and TRBJ2-1; D ambiguous. The V end lost 0 bases, the J end lost 10 bases, and 14 bases lay between the germline ends. The CDR3 is 14 amino acids. Germline V gives CDR1 SGHDT, CDR2 YYEEEE. For the CDR3, the DNA is TGTGCCAGCAGCTTGGTTCCGAGCAACAGAGAGCAGTTCTTC. Its protein product is CASSLVPSNREQFF. Full variable domain (missing parts from reference TRBV5-6 and TRBJ2-1): DAGVTQSPTHLIKTRGQQVTLRCSPKSGHDTVSWYQQALGQGPQFIFQYYEEEERQRGNFPDRFSGHQFPNYSSELNVNALLLGDSALYLCASSLVPSNREQFFGPGTRLTVL.

In its sample, this clonotype was seen a few times. V gene TRBV7-3 combines with J gene TRBJ2-2, with a tentative D call TRBD2 (5 bases). Germline CDR1 SGHTA, CDR2 FQGTGA. CDR3 length: 14 residues. The V end lost 8 bases, the J end lost 2 bases, and 12 bases lay between the germline ends. CDR3 amino acids: CASGVSGNTGELFF. The DNA for the CDR3 is TGTGCCAGCGGCGTAAGCGGCAACACCGGGGAGCTGTTTTTT.

This clonotype was counted between two and nine times. The V and J genes are TRBV11-1 and TRBJ2-3, with a weak D call TRBD2 (6 bases). Deletions cut 1 base from V and 2 bases from J, with 13 bases between. Germline V lookup: CDR1 SGHAT, CDR2 FQDESV (reference sequence). This CDR3 is 16 amino acids long. The DNA for the CDR3 is TGTGCCAGCAGCTTAGGCGCGGGGCTCGACACAGATACGCAGTATTTT. Encoded protein: CASSLGAGLDTDTQYF.

In its sample, this clonotype was seen a few times. V gene TRBV20-1 combines with J gene TRBJ2-7; D call uncertain. This CDR3 contains 14 residues. Germline assignment: CDR1 DFQATT and CDR2 SNEGSKA (reference sequence). Trimming cost V 1 base and J 3 bases, with 13 bases left between them. The CDR3 region is CSARVGVTSYEQYV. The CDR3 DNA reads TGCAGTGCTAGAGTCGGAGTCACGAGCTACGAGCAGTACGTC.

V is TRBV7-9 and J is TRBJ2-7; 12 bases line up with TRBD1. Germline V gene sequence: CDR1 SEHNR, CDR2 FQNEAQ (reference sequence). This CDR3 contains 13 residues. V trimming: 7 bases; J trimming: 7 bases; junction bases outside the gene matches: 5. CDR3 coding DNA: TGTGCCAGCACCCGGGACAGGGGGCTTGAGCAGTACTTC. As protein: CASTRDRGLEQYF.

This clonotype turned up a few times. V gene TRBV9 combines with J gene TRBJ2-5; TRBD2 aligns across 9 bases. The CDR3 runs 15 residues. Losses at the gene ends were 3 bases for V and 0 bases for J; bases not matched to a gene: 3. From germline, CDR1 is SGDLS and CDR2 YYNGEE. The DNA of the CDR3 is TGTGCCAGCAGCGCCAGCGGGGGGTACCAAGAGACCCAGTACTTC. The encoded protein is CASSASGGYQETQYF.

This clonotype was counted between two and nine times. This sequence joins TRBV12-5 and TRBJ2-1, with a weak D call TRBD1 (6 bases). The germline V gene has CDR1 LGHNT and CDR2 FRNRAP. With 5 bases removed from V and 9 bases from J, the gap between germline ends came to 14 bases. The CDR3 runs 13 residues. The CDR3 sequence: CASGPTGRGEQFF. CDR3 in DNA: TGTGCTAGTGGTCCCACAGGGCGCGGTGAGCAGTTCTTC. The variable domain in full, completed from reference TRBV12-5 and TRBJ2-1, reads DARVTQTPRHKVTEMGQEVTMRCQPILGHNTVFWYRQTMMQGLELLAYFRNRAPLDDSGMPKDRFSAEMPDATLATLKIQPSEPRDSAVYFCASGPTGRGEQFFGPGTRLTVL.

This rearrangement joins TRBV12-3 or TRBV12-4 to TRBJ2-2, with 8 positions matching TRBD1. The V segment lost 3 bases and the J segment 4 bases; nucleotides outside the gene matches: 4. This CDR3 region has 15 residues. CDR3 protein: CASSFQGAGTGELFF. The DNA for the CDR3 is TGTGCCAGCAGTTTTCAGGGGGCTGGCACCGGGGAGCTGTTTTTT.

The V call is TRBV25-1, the J call TRBJ1-5, with D possibly matching TRBD1 (6 bases). V was shortened by 3 bases and J by 4 bases, with 13 bases between the two germline ends. The germline V gene encodes CDR1 MGHDK and CDR2 SYGVNS. The CDR3 contains 15 residues. The CDR3 region has the DNA TGTGCCAGCAGTGACGGTGCAGGGGCAAATCAGCCCCAGCATTTT. Its translation: CASSDGAGANQPQHF.

This clonotype was counted many times. The rearrangement uses TRBV5-1 and TRBJ2-2; tentatively, D is TRBD1 (5 bases). CDR3 length equals 14 residues. V was shortened by 1 base and J by 7 bases, with 11 bases between the two germline ends. CDR1 is SGHRS and CDR2 is YFSETQ in the germline V gene. The CDR3 DNA reads as TGCGCCAGCAGCTTGACCAGGGAAAACGGGGAGCTGTTTTTT. Protein: CASSLTRENGELFF.

This clonotype came up a few times. The J gene is TRBJ2-7, the V gene TRBV7-3, with D unresolved. This CDR3 has 15 residues. V was clipped by 0 bases and J by 6 bases, with 15 bases between them. Germline CDR1 is SGHTA and CDR2 is FQGTGA. The CDR3 DNA follows: TGTGCCAGCAGCTTAACGTCTAAGGCGCCGTCCGAGCAGTACGTC. Translated, it gives CASSLTSKAPSEQYV.

This chain links TRBV30 with TRBJ1-5; 7 bases are shared with TRBD1. The germline gives CDR1 GTSNPN, CDR2 SVGIG (reference sequence). The CDR3 contains 13 residues. The J segment lost 4 bases and the V segment lost 1 base, leaving 1 base of the junction unmatched. The CDR3 region is CAWSGDRNQPQHF. CDR3 in DNA: TGTGCCTGGAGTGGGGACAGAAATCAGCCCCAGCATTTT.

The rearrangement joins TRBV10-2 to TRBJ2-3, with D perhaps being TRBD1 or TRBD2 (7 bases each). From germline, CDR1 is WSHSY and CDR2 SAAADI. There are 15 residues in the CDR3. V shed 9 bases and J shed 0 bases, with 16 bases lying between them. The CDR3 region is CASGEGTVSTDTQYF. CDR3 DNA sequence: TGCGCCAGTGGGGAGGGGACAGTAAGCACAGATACGCAGTATTTT.

This clonotype was recorded a few times. The rearrangement links TRBV5-1 to TRBJ2-3, with 8 positions matching TRBD2. The CDR3 contains 16 residues. The V and J ends lost 0 bases and 4 bases, in that order; junction bases with no gene match: 7. Germline CDR1 reads SGHRS; CDR2 reads YFSETQ. CDR3 sequence: CASSLVRLASADTQYF. The CDR3 nucleotides are TGCGCCAGCAGCTTGGTACGACTAGCGTCGGCAGATACGCAGTATTTT.

This clonotype showed up many times. This chain connects TRBV6-6 to TRBJ2-7, with 11 bases identical to TRBD2. Germline CDR1 reads MNHNY; CDR2 reads SVGAGI (reference sequence). This CDR3 spans 16 amino acids. Trimming took 6 bases from V and 7 from J; bases not matched to a gene: 14. As DNA, the CDR3 is TGTGCCAGCAGACAGACACCGGGACTAGCGGATCGGGAGCAGTACTTC. Protein product: CASRQTPGLADREQYF.

At least ten counts were recorded for this clonotype. V gene TRBV4-3 combines with J gene TRBJ2-7; D is unresolved. This CDR3 is 14 amino acids long. CDR1 and CDR2 (germline): LGHNA, YSLEER. Between the trimmed V and J ends, which lost 1 base and 3 bases, there was a span of 10 bases. The CDR3 here is CASSQARGSYEQYV. The CDR3 nucleotides are TGCGCCAGCAGCCAAGCCCGCGGCAGCTACGAGCAGTACGTC.

With respect to this clonotype: Possible read error: a much larger clone is one base away. The gene calls are TRBV9 and TRBJ2-3; perhaps TRBD1 as D (5 bases). The CDR3 runs 15 residues. Germline V gene data show CDR1 as SGDLS and CDR2 as YYNGEE. The CDR3 reads CASGVVGLPTDTQYF. For the CDR3, the DNA is TGTGCCAGCGGCGTAGTGGGGCTGCCCACAGATACGCAGTATTTT. Based on the CDR3 plus reference TRBV9 and TRBJ2-3, the full variable domain is DSGVTQTPKHLITATGQRVTLRCSPRSGDLSVYWYQQSLDQGLQFLIQYYNGEERAKGNILERFSAQQFPDLHSELNLSSLELGDSALYFCASGVVGLPTDTQYFGPGTRLTVL.

This clonotype showed up just a few times. The V call is TRBV13, the J call TRBJ1-5, with D uncertain. Germline V lookup: CDR1 PRHDT, CDR2 FYEKMQ (reference sequence). The germline V and J ends were trimmed by 0 bases and 0 bases, with 12 bases remaining between them. This CDR3 comprises 17 residues. CDR3 DNA: TGTGCCAGCAGCTTAGGCCTAGGAGGCCATAGCAATCAGCCCCAGCATTTT. Translation: CASSLGLGGHSNQPQHF.

This clonotype occurred a few times. J is TRBJ1-2 and V is TRBV25-1, with D unclear. Trimming took 3 bases from V and 7 from J, leaving 9 bases between them. The CDR3 sequence is 12 residues long. CDR1 is MGHDK and CDR2 is SYGVNS in the germline V gene. In DNA, the CDR3 is TGTGCCAGCAGTGACGGTGTTCTTGGCTACACCTTC. Encoded protein: CASSDGVLGYTF.